Below are 17 T cell receptor beta chains sequenced from a single sample in a study of monozygotic twins with inflammatory bowel disease. TCRdb reprocessed the 5' RACE reads, keeping one entry per CDR3 protein, no DNA. The sample holds some 160,000 distinct CDR3 sequences. Sample: blood. These receptors all come from a human donor with ulcerative colitis or Crohn's disease, or a healthy co-twin of an affected twin (not recorded which).

The chain employs TRBV18 and TRBJ2-7. The CDR3 totals 16 residues. Germline V gene sequence: CDR1 KGHSH, CDR2 LQKENI. CDR3 region: CASSPFVSISDYEQYF.

CDR3 sequence reads: CASSLDSGGARYEQYF. The gene calls are TRBV5-1 and TRBJ2-7. The CDR3 covers 16 residues. Germline lookup yields CDR1 SGHRS and CDR2 YFSETQ.

This chain joins TRBV20-1 and TRBJ1-1. From germline, CDR1 is DFQATT and CDR2 SNEGSKA (reference sequence). This CDR3 spans 13 amino acids. The CDR3 region is CSARDGMNTEAFF.

The V call is TRBV3-1, the J call TRBJ1-3; TCRdb indicates TRBD1, and absent DNA this call remains unverified. The length of the CDR3 is 16 residues. Germline V lookup: CDR1 LGHDT, CDR2 YNNKEL (reference sequence). This chain's CDR3 is CASSQGQASSGNTIYF.

The V and J genes are TRBV20-1 and TRBJ2-1. The CDR3 extends over 15 amino acids. The germline CDR1 and CDR2 sequences are DFQATT and SNEGSKA (reference sequence). The CDR3 sequence is CSARDHLRWANEQFF.

The rearrangement links TRBV9 to TRBJ1-2; the TCRdb call, TRBD1, lacks DNA for checking. The CDR3 length is 16 residues. Germline V gene sequence: CDR1 SGDLS, CDR2 YYNGEE. CDR3 residues: CASSPTPGQGADGYTF.

This rearrangement joins TRBV6-5 to TRBJ1-2. The length of the CDR3 is 17 residues. Looked up from germline, CDR1 is MNHEY and CDR2 is SVGAGI. CDR3 amino acids: CASSYGGAQSRADGYTF.

V usage is TRBV28 and J usage is TRBJ1-5. The CDR3 runs 13 residues. The germline V gene has CDR1 MDHEN and CDR2 SYDVKM. CDR3 sequence reads: CASSRPDNQPQHF.

The chain has TRBV7-3 and TRBJ2-3. Germline assignment: CDR1 SGHTA and CDR2 FQGTGA. This CDR3 is built from 13 residues. CDR3 sequence: CASGHEETHTQYF.

This chain uses TRBV5-5 with TRBJ1-5; there is no DNA to check the TCRdb D call of TRBD1. This CDR3 contains 15 residues. CDR1 SGHKS and CDR2 YYEKEE come from the germline V gene (reference sequence). Here the CDR3 reads CASRLDREGNQPQHF.

The chain links TRBV20-1 to TRBJ2-2; TCRdb's D call, TRBD2, is unchecked because there is no DNA. The CDR3 is 15 residues long. Looked up from germline, CDR1 is DFQATT and CDR2 is SNEGSKA (reference sequence). The CDR3 protein is CSAQGGEANTGELFF.

CDR3 amino acids: CASSLKTALNTEAFF. The genes are TRBV28 and TRBJ1-1; TCRdb's D gene call, TRBD1, goes unchecked for lack of DNA. CDR1 and CDR2 (germline): MDHEN, SYDVKM. The CDR3 has 15 amino acids.

This chain links TRBV7-2 with TRBJ2-1; TCRdb designates TRBD1, a call that cannot be tested without DNA. This CDR3 spans 15 amino acids. Germline V gene lookup returns CDR1 SGHTA and CDR2 FQGNSA. The CDR3 loop is CASRPPGFSYNEQFF.

The chain links TRBV11-2 to TRBJ1-4. Germline V gene sequence: CDR1 SGHAT, CDR2 FQNNGV. The CDR3 sequence is 19 residues long. The CDR3 protein is CASSSVGTRPTVANEKLFF.

This sequence joins TRBV3-1 and TRBJ1-1; TCRdb calls TRBD1, which cannot be checked without DNA. The CDR3 is 15 amino acids. Germline values: CDR1 LGHDT, CDR2 YNNKEL (reference sequence). The CDR3 loop reads CASSQGRGGNTEAFF.

V is TRBV5-1 and J is TRBJ2-7; TCRdb indicates TRBD1, and absent DNA this call remains unverified. The CDR3 totals 12 residues. The V gene's germline CDR1 is SGHRS and CDR2 YFSETQ. This CDR3 is CASSAGTNEQYF.

The chain couples TRBV7-2 to TRBJ1-2; the TRBD1 assignment by TCRdb is unverifiable without DNA. The germline gives CDR1 SGHTA, CDR2 FQGNSA. This CDR3 region has 15 residues. The CDR3 is CASSFDRGRNYGYTF.